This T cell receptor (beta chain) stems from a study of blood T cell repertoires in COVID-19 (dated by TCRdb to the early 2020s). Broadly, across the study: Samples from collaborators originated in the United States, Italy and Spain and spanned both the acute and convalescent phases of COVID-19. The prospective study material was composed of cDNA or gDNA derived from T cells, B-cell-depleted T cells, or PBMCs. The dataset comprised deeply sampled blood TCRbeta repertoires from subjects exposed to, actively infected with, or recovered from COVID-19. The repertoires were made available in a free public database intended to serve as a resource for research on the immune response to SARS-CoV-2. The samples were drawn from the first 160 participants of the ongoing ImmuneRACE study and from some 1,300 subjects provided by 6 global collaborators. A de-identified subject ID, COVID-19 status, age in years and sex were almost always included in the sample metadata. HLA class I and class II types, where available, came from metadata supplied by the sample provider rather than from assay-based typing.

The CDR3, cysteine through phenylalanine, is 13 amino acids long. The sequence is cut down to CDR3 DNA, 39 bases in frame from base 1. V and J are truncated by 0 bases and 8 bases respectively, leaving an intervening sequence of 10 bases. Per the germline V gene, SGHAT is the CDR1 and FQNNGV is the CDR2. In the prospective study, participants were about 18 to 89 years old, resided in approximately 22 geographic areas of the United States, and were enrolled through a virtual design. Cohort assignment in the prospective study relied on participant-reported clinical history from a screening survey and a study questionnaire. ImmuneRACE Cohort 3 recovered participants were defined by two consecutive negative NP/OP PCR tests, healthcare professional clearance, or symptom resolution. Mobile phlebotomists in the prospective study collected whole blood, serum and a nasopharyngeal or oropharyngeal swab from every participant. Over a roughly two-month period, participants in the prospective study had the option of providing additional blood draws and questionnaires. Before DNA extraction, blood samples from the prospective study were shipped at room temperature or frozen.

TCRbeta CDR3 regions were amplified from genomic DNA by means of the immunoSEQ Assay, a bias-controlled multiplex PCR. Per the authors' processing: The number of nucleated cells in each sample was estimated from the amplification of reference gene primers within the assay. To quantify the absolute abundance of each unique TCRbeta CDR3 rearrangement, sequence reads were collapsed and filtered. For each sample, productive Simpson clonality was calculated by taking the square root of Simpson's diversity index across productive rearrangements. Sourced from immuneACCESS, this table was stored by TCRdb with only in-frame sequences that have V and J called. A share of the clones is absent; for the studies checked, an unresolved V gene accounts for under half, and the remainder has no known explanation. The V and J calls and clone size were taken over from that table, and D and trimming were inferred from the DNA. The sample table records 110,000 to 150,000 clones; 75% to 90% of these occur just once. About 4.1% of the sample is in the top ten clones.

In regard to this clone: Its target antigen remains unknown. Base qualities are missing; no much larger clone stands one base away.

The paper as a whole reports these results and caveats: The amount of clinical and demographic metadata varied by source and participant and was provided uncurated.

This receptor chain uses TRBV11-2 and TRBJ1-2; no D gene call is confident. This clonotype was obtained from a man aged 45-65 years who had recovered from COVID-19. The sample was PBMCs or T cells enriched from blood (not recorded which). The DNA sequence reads TGTGCCAGCAGCTTAGATGGAGTGATCGGCTACACCTTC. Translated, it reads CASSLDGVIGYTF. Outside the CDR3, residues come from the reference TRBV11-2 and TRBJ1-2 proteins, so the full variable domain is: EAGVAQSPRYKIIEKRQSVAFWCNPISGHATLYWYQQILGQGPKLLIQFQNNGVVDDSQLPKDRFSAERLKGVDSTLKIQPAKLEDSAVYLCASSLDGVIGYTFGSGTRLTVV.